The clone carrying this T cell receptor beta chain was counted a few times. Antigen specificity is unknown. Scientists made TCR beta libraries using quantitative 5'-RACE with molecular barcodes. One entry per CDR3 protein, called by TCRdb with MiXCR from the 5' RACE reads. The profile shows 200,000 to 250,000 distinct CDR3 sequences, over 9.5% of them singletons. The data were taken from a study of CD8 T cells in ankylosing spondylitis. General study findings and limits: The clones that were linked to disease were reported to be significantly enriched in matched synovial fluid samples from ankylosing spondylitis patients.

Sequenced input: blood, either unsorted or a sorted T cell fraction (not recorded which). This sequence was found in a male donor with ankylosing spondylitis or in good health (not recorded which).

CDR3: CAISARDNNEQFF. In nucleotides, the CDR3 is TGTGCCATCAGTGCCAGGGACAACAATGAGCAGTTCTTC. J is TRBJ2-1 and V is TRBV10-3, with D maybe TRBD1 (6 bases). Trimming removed 4 bases from V and 5 bases from J, with 9 bases in between. Germline CDR1 and CDR2: ENHRY and SYGVKD. The CDR3 consists of 13 residues.